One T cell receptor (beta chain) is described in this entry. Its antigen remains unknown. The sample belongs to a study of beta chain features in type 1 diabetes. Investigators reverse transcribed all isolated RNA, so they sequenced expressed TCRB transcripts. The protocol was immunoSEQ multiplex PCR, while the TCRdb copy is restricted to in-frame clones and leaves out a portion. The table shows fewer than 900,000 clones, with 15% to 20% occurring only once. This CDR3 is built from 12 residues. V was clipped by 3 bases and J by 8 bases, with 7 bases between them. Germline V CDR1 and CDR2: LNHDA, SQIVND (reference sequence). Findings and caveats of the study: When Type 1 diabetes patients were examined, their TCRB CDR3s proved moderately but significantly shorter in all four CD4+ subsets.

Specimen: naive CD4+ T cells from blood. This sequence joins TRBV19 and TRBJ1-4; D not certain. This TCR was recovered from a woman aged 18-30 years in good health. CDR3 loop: CASSITGEKLFF. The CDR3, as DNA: TGTGCCAGTAGTATTACGGGGGAAAAACTGTTTTTT.